The 15 T cell receptor beta chains given below trace back to one sample, sequenced in a study of T cells after posttransplantation cyclophosphamide. Cyclophosphamide on days +3 and +4 followed busulfan-fludarabine conditioning and a marrow graft. The repertoire was sequenced with immunoSEQ multiplex PCR; TCRdb's copy has only in-frame clones and lacks some. This sample comprises some 23,000 clones, none seen once only. The sample was PBMCs, taken after allogeneic stem cell transplant with posttransplant cyclophosphamide. These receptors were collected from a young adult male patient who received an allogeneic stem cell transplant from a related donor, was CMV-positive, and had no GVHD. A share of the T cells may be of graft donor origin.

There are many counts of this clone. This chain links TRBV19 with TRBJ2-3; D possibly corresponds to TRBD2 (5 bases). Between the trimmed V and J ends, which lost 6 bases and 5 bases, there was a span of 18 bases. The germline CDR1 and CDR2 sequences are LNHDA and SQIVND (reference sequence). There are 15 residues in the CDR3. The CDR3: CASRLSAGQRDTQYF. CDR3 sequence (DNA): TGTGCCAGTAGGCTCTCGGCGGGCCAAAGAGATACGCAGTATTTT. The full variable domain, completed using reference TRBV19 and TRBJ2-3, is DGGITQSPKYLFRKEGQNVTLSCEQNLNHDAMYWYRQDPGQGLRLIYYSQIVNDFQKGDIAEGYSVSREKKESFPLTVTSAQKNPTAFYLCASRLSAGQRDTQYFGPGTRLTVL.

This clone was observed at least ten times. V gene TRBV7-2 combines with J gene TRBJ1-3, with no clear D. Trimming removed 1 base from V and 0 bases from J, with 7 bases in between. This CDR3 region has 15 residues. Germline-derived CDR1 and CDR2 are SGHTA and FQGNSA. The CDR3 DNA reads as TGTGCCAGCAGCTTAGTCGCGAGCTCTGGAAACACCATATATTTT. This sequence encodes CASSLVASSGNTIYF.

This clone came up many times. CDR3 sequence: CASRSGQTNYGYTF. The CDR3 DNA reads as TGTGCCAGCAGATCGGGACAGACCAACTATGGCTACACCTTC. This chain links TRBV27 with TRBJ1-2; 7 positions match TRBD1. From germline, CDR1 is MNHEY and CDR2 SMNVEV (reference sequence). V dropped 6 bases and J dropped 2; count of bases not matched to a gene: 6. The CDR3 has 14 amino acids.

This clone was recorded many times. The V call is TRBV6-4, the J call TRBJ2-3; possibly TRBD2 for D (6 bases). The V and J ends lost 0 bases and 0 bases respectively, with 10 bases between them. Germline assignment: CDR1 MRHNA and CDR2 SNTAGT. This CDR3 is 16 amino acids long. The CDR3 DNA sequence: TGTGCCAGCAGTGACTCGCCCGGAGGGAGCACAGATACGCAGTATTTT. This translates into CASSDSPGGSTDTQYF.

This clone has a count of ten or more. J is TRBJ2-5 and V is TRBV9; 8 bases are shared with TRBD2. V shed 7 bases and J 5 bases; nucleotides not matched to a gene: 10. Germline V gene data show CDR1 as SGDLS and CDR2 as YYNGEE. The CDR3 is made up of 14 amino acids. DNA for the CDR3: TGTGCCAGCGGTTTCGGGGGGGCCGGGGAGACCCAGTACTTC. This codes for CASGFGGAGETQYF.

This chain connects TRBV5-5 to TRBJ2-5, with D tentatively TRBD1 (6 bases). Germline V gene lookup returns CDR1 SGHKS and CDR2 YYEKEE (reference sequence). V was clipped by 3 bases and J by 4 bases, with 10 bases between them. This CDR3 contains 13 residues. CDR3 sequence reads: CASSSQGGETQYF. The CDR3, as DNA: TGTGCCAGCAGCTCACAGGGTGGAGAGACCCAGTACTTC.

This clone was seen repeatedly, ten times or more. This chain joins TRBV28 and TRBJ2-1; 13 bases are a match to TRBD2. The CDR3 covers 15 residues. Looked up from germline, CDR1 is MDHEN and CDR2 is SYDVKM. Trimming at V came to 5 bases and at J to 5 bases, leaving 3 bases not matched to a gene. The CDR3 region has the DNA TGTGCCAGCAGTAAGGGACTAGCGGGAAACAATGAGCAGTTCTTC. It translates to CASSKGLAGNNEQFF.

This clone was seen many times. The chain has TRBV7-9 and TRBJ2-7; TRBD1 matches 10 bases. V trimming: 3 bases; J trimming: 4 bases; junction bases outside the gene matches: 6. The CDR3 spans 15 residues. Germline V gene data show CDR1 as SEHNR and CDR2 as FQNEAQ (reference sequence). The CDR3 is CASSFGDRGMYEQYF. Written as DNA, the CDR3 is TGTGCCAGCAGCTTTGGGGACAGGGGAATGTACGAGCAGTACTTC. Full variable domain (missing parts from reference TRBV7-9 and TRBJ2-7): DTGVSQNPRHKITKRGQNVTFRCDPISEHNRLYWYRQTLGQGPEFLTYFQNEAQLEKSRLLSDRFSAERPKGSFSTLEIQRTEQGDSAMYLCASSFGDRGMYEQYFGPGTRLTVT.

This clone was picked up many times. This chain uses TRBV27 with TRBJ2-2, with TRBD2 matching over 15 bases. The CDR3 has 14 residues. The V gene end was trimmed by 5 bases and the J gene end by 10 bases; junction bases not matched to a gene: 2. The germline CDR1 and CDR2 sequences are MNHEY and SMNVEV (reference sequence). CDR3 amino acids: CASSRTSGRVELFF. The CDR3 nucleotides are TGTGCCAGCAGTCGGACTAGCGGGAGGGTGGAGCTGTTTTTT.

This clone was found many times. V and J are TRBV28 and TRBJ2-5; D is possibly TRBD1 (5 bases). Germline CDR1 is MDHEN and CDR2 is SYDVKM. The germline V and J ends were trimmed by 7 bases and 7 bases, with 22 bases remaining between them. This CDR3 has 15 residues. CDR3 region: CASTEDATVHGTQYF. CDR3 DNA: TGTGCCAGCACCGAAGATGCGACAGTCCATGGGACCCAGTACTTC.

This clone has a count of ten or more. The chain uses TRBV30 and TRBJ2-1; 8 bases map to TRBD2. The CDR3 length is 15 residues. The germline gives CDR1 GTSNPN, CDR2 SVGIG (reference sequence). The J segment lost 5 bases and the V segment lost 0 bases, leaving 6 bases of the junction unmatched. The CDR3 DNA is TGTGCCTGGAGTGTCACGGGAGGGCCACACAATGAGCAGTTCTTC. Amino acid sequence: CAWSVTGGPHNEQFF.

This clone was detected many times. The rearrangement links TRBV5-1 to TRBJ1-2; D uncertain. Trimming pared 2 bases from V and 5 bases from J, leaving 19 bases between. This CDR3 is 16 amino acids long. CDR1 is SGHRS, CDR2 YFSETQ, per germline. CDR3 DNA sequence: TGCGCCAGCAGCTTTGGAAACCCAGGAAACCCTTATGGCTACACCTTC. Protein sequence: CASSFGNPGNPYGYTF.

DNA for the CDR3: TGTGCCAGCTCACCACGGGCGGGTTCCGGGGAGACCCAGTACTTC. Translating gives CASSPRAGSGETQYF. The chain links TRBV18 to TRBJ2-5; TRBD2 is a possible D gene (5 bases). This CDR3 contains 15 residues. Trimming removed 1 base from V and 5 bases from J, with 14 bases in between. CDR1 KGHSH and CDR2 LQKENI come from the germline V gene.

This clone was detected only a few times. Here the CDR3 DNA reads TGTGCCAGCAGTTTTGGTGAGGCTAGCGGGGGGGCAGGAGAGACCCAGTACTTC. It codes for CASSFGEASGGAGETQYF. This chain uses TRBV28 with TRBJ2-5; 12 bases map to TRBD2. This CDR3 is built from 18 residues. The germline CDR1 and CDR2 sequences are MDHEN and SYDVKM. J lost 4 bases, V lost 3 bases, and 12 bases had no gene match.

In its sample, this clone was seen many times. The chain joins TRBV19 to TRBJ1-2; possible D gene TRBD1, 6 bases. Per the germline V gene, CDR1 is LNHDA and CDR2 is SQIVND (reference sequence). The CDR3 runs to 15 residues. Trimming pared 6 bases from V and 2 bases from J, leaving 16 bases between. This chain's CDR3 is CASRPPGHLNYGYTF. For the CDR3, the DNA is TGTGCCAGTAGACCCCCGGGACACCTCAACTATGGCTACACCTTC.